Presented here are 20 T cell receptor beta chains from one specimen sequenced in a study of blood T cell repertoires in COVID-19. Libraries were prepared by immunoSEQ multiplex PCR; TCRdb keeps only in-frame clonotypes and omits some of them. This table holds over 45,000 clones, over 75% found once. Input material: peripheral blood. Receptors originate from a man aged 60 to 75 with acute or convalescent COVID-19.

The V and J genes are TRBV4-1 and TRBJ1-5; TRBD1 agrees at 8 bases. CDR3 length: 18 residues. Germline loops: CDR1 MGHRA, CDR2 YSYEKL. The trim removed 1 base at V and 4 bases at J, leaving 12 bases unmatched. This CDR3 is CASSQAPGQGGSNQPQHF. The CDR3 DNA is TGCGCCAGCAGCCAAGCCCCTGGACAGGGAGGCTCAAATCAGCCCCAGCATTTT.

This chain joins TRBV19 and TRBJ2-7; 7 bases are shared with TRBD1. With 6 bases clipped from V and 0 bases from J, the junction kept 5 bases outside the gene matches. Looked up from germline, CDR1 is LNHDA and CDR2 is SQIVND (reference sequence). The CDR3 extends over 14 amino acids. CDR3 coding DNA: TGTGCCAGTAGGAGGCAGGGGGACTCCTACGAGCAGTACTTC. Translated, it gives CASRRQGDSYEQYF.

The chain is built from TRBV18 and TRBJ1-2, with D tentatively TRBD1 (6 bases). V lost 7 bases to trimming and J lost 6 bases, with 18 bases between them. Germline CDR1 KGHSH, CDR2 LQKENI. The CDR3 length is 14 residues. In nucleotides, the CDR3 is TGTGCCAGCTTAACCGACAGGTGGCGAGATGGCTACACCTTC. It codes for CASLTDRWRDGYTF.

The chain combines TRBV9 with TRBJ1-3, with 9 positions matching TRBD1. This CDR3 has 15 amino acids. From germline, CDR1 is SGDLS and CDR2 YYNGEE. J lost 4 bases, V lost 2 bases, and 4 bases had no gene match. This CDR3 reads CASSVSGQGGNTIYF. CDR3 bases: TGTGCCAGCAGCGTTTCGGGACAGGGAGGAAACACCATATATTTT.

The chain recombines TRBV4-2 with TRBJ2-1, with D possibly TRBD2 on 7 matching bases. The CDR3 is made up of 13 amino acids. CDR1 LGHNA and CDR2 YNFKEQ come from the germline V gene. V lost 7 bases, J lost 8 bases, and 15 bases lay in between. CDR3 protein: CASNPAGAHEQFF. As DNA, the CDR3 is TGTGCCAGCAACCCGGCGGGGGCGCATGAGCAGTTCTTC.

The V call is TRBV2, the J call TRBJ2-3; D possibly corresponds to TRBD1 (7 bases). CDR1 SNHLY and CDR2 FYNNEI come from the germline V gene. Trimming shortened V by 4 bases and J by 0 bases, and 11 bases separated the two germline ends. This CDR3 has 15 amino acids. For the CDR3, the DNA is TGTGCCAGCAGTGGCGGGACAGCCAGCACAGATACGCAGTATTTT. Residues: CASSGGTASTDTQYF.

This clone came up a few times. V is TRBV6-4 and J is TRBJ2-2; 12 positions agree with TRBD2. Germline trimming cut 2 bases from V and 7 bases from J; bases unmatched to any gene: 8. CDR3 length: 17 amino acids. Germline CDR1 is MRHNA and CDR2 is SNTAGT. The CDR3 DNA is TGTGCCAGCAGTGACCTCCCCGGGACTAGCGGGCGCGGGGAGCTGTTTTTT. Amino acid sequence: CASSDLPGTSGRGELFF.

J is TRBJ1-6 and V is TRBV21-1; TRBD1 is the table's D call, not checked against the DNA. TRBV21-1 is a recognized pseudogene. The CDR3 is 16 residues long. The CDR3 sequence: CASSIKQGAGNSPLHF. The CDR3 DNA reads TGTGCCAGCAGCATCAAGCAGGGGGCAGGTAATTCACCCCTCCACTTT.

CDR3 residues: CASSTRQGMDNEQFF. CDR3 in DNA: TGTGCCAGCAGCACCCGACAGGGGATGGACAATGAGCAGTTCTTC. V gene TRBV9 combines with J gene TRBJ2-1, with 8 positions matching TRBD1. V was pared by 4 bases and J by 5 bases, with 8 bases of the junction left unmatched. The CDR3 contains 15 residues. The germline V gene encodes CDR1 SGDLS and CDR2 YYNGEE.

The chain uses TRBV5-1 and TRBJ2-7; TRBD1 agrees at 9 bases. The CDR3 runs 15 residues. Losses at the gene ends were 5 bases for V and 4 bases for J; bases not matched to a gene: 10. Germline CDR1 is SGHRS and CDR2 is YFSETQ. The CDR3 DNA reads TGCGCCAGCAGGACAGGGGGTGGTCTGGCTTACGAGCAGTACTTC. Protein product: CASRTGGGLAYEQYF.

The rearrangement links TRBV7-9 to TRBJ1-1; D might be TRBD1 (6 bases). There are 14 residues in the CDR3. With 5 bases removed from V and 3 bases from J, the gap between germline ends came to 13 bases. The germline gives CDR1 SEHNR, CDR2 FQNEAQ (reference sequence). DNA for the CDR3: TGTGCCAGCAGCCCGGACAGATTTCACACTGAAGCTTTCTTT. Translated: CASSPDRFHTEAFF.

This clone was recorded a few times. V is TRBV12-3 or TRBV12-4 and J is TRBJ1-6; D remains ambiguous. The CDR3 runs 13 residues. Trimming left V 6 bases short and J 10 bases short, with 13 bases between. Written as DNA, the CDR3 is TGTGCCAGCAGCCGCCTCGGAGGATCACCCCTCCACTTT. Residues: CASSRLGGSPLHF.

CDR3 protein: CATSDFPYWGGASYEQYF. In DNA, the CDR3 is TGTGCCACCAGTGATTTCCCCTATTGGGGAGGGGCCTCCTACGAGCAGTACTTC. V usage is TRBV24-1 and J usage is TRBJ2-7, with 7 positions matching TRBD2. Trimming took 1 base from V and 0 from J; bases not matched to a gene: 11. CDR1 KGHDR and CDR2 SFDVKD come from the germline V gene. The CDR3 runs to 18 residues.

The chain carries TRBV7-9 and TRBJ2-3; possibly TRBD1 for D (6 bases). V was pared by 5 bases and J by 2 bases, with 17 bases between. From germline, CDR1 is SEHNR and CDR2 FQNEAQ (reference sequence). The CDR3 runs 16 residues. The CDR3 bases are TGTGCCAGCAGCATTCGGGACATTAGACCCACAGATACGCAGTATTTT. Protein: CASSIRDIRPTDTQYF.

By frequency in the sample, this clone is large. The chain has TRBV7-9 and TRBJ2-3; 8 bases align to TRBD2. CDR1 is SEHNR, CDR2 FQNEAQ, per germline (reference sequence). The CDR3 covers 15 residues. The J segment lost 5 bases and the V segment lost 5 bases, leaving 9 bases of the junction unmatched. CDR3 sequence reads: CASSVSAGGRDTQYF. The CDR3, as DNA: TGTGCCAGCAGCGTATCCGCGGGGGGCCGAGATACGCAGTATTTT.

The rearrangement joins TRBV12-3 or TRBV12-4 to TRBJ2-3; D perhaps matches TRBD2 (6 bases). V was clipped by 5 bases and J by 15 bases, with 18 bases between them. The CDR3 totals 12 residues. CDR3 DNA: TGTGCCAGCAGTCCCAGACCCGGGACTTTCTATTTT. It codes for CASSPRPGTFYF.

This sequence joins TRBV6-5 and TRBJ2-7, with 10 bases lining up with TRBD2. The CDR3 contains 13 residues. After removal of 8 bases from V and 3 bases from J, the junction contained 4 bases not matched to a gene. The V gene's germline CDR1 is MNHEY and CDR2 SVGAGI. The CDR3 DNA sequence: TGTGCCAGCCAGCGGGGGGGCCTCTACGAGCAGTACTTC. Protein product: CASQRGGLYEQYF.

In nucleotides, the CDR3 is TGTGCCAGCTCACCCTTCGACAGGGATCAAGAGACCCAGTACTTC. The encoded protein is CASSPFDRDQETQYF. The genes are TRBV18 and TRBJ2-5, with 7 bases aligning to TRBD1. CDR1 is KGHSH and CDR2 is LQKENI in the germline V gene. The V gene end was trimmed by 3 bases and the J gene end by 2 bases; junction bases not matched to a gene: 6. The CDR3 contains 15 residues.

The V gene is TRBV2, the J gene TRBJ2-7; 14 bases align to TRBD2. CDR3 length: 15 amino acids. The ends lost 9 bases at V and 2 bases at J; junction bases unmatched: 6. Germline V gene data show CDR1 as SNHLY and CDR2 as FYNNEI. The CDR3 spells CASRTSGGHPYEQYF. The CDR3, as DNA: TGTGCCAGTCGGACTAGCGGGGGGCATCCCTACGAGCAGTACTTC.

The V and J genes are TRBV28 and TRBJ2-2, with D hard to call. This CDR3 contains 16 residues. V lost 6 bases, J lost 4 bases, and 18 bases lay in between. The germline V gene has CDR1 MDHEN and CDR2 SYDVKM. CDR3 sequence (DNA): TGTGCCAGCAGACGGGTAAACAAGTTGGGCACCGGGGAGCTGTTTTTT. It codes for CASRRVNKLGTGELFF.